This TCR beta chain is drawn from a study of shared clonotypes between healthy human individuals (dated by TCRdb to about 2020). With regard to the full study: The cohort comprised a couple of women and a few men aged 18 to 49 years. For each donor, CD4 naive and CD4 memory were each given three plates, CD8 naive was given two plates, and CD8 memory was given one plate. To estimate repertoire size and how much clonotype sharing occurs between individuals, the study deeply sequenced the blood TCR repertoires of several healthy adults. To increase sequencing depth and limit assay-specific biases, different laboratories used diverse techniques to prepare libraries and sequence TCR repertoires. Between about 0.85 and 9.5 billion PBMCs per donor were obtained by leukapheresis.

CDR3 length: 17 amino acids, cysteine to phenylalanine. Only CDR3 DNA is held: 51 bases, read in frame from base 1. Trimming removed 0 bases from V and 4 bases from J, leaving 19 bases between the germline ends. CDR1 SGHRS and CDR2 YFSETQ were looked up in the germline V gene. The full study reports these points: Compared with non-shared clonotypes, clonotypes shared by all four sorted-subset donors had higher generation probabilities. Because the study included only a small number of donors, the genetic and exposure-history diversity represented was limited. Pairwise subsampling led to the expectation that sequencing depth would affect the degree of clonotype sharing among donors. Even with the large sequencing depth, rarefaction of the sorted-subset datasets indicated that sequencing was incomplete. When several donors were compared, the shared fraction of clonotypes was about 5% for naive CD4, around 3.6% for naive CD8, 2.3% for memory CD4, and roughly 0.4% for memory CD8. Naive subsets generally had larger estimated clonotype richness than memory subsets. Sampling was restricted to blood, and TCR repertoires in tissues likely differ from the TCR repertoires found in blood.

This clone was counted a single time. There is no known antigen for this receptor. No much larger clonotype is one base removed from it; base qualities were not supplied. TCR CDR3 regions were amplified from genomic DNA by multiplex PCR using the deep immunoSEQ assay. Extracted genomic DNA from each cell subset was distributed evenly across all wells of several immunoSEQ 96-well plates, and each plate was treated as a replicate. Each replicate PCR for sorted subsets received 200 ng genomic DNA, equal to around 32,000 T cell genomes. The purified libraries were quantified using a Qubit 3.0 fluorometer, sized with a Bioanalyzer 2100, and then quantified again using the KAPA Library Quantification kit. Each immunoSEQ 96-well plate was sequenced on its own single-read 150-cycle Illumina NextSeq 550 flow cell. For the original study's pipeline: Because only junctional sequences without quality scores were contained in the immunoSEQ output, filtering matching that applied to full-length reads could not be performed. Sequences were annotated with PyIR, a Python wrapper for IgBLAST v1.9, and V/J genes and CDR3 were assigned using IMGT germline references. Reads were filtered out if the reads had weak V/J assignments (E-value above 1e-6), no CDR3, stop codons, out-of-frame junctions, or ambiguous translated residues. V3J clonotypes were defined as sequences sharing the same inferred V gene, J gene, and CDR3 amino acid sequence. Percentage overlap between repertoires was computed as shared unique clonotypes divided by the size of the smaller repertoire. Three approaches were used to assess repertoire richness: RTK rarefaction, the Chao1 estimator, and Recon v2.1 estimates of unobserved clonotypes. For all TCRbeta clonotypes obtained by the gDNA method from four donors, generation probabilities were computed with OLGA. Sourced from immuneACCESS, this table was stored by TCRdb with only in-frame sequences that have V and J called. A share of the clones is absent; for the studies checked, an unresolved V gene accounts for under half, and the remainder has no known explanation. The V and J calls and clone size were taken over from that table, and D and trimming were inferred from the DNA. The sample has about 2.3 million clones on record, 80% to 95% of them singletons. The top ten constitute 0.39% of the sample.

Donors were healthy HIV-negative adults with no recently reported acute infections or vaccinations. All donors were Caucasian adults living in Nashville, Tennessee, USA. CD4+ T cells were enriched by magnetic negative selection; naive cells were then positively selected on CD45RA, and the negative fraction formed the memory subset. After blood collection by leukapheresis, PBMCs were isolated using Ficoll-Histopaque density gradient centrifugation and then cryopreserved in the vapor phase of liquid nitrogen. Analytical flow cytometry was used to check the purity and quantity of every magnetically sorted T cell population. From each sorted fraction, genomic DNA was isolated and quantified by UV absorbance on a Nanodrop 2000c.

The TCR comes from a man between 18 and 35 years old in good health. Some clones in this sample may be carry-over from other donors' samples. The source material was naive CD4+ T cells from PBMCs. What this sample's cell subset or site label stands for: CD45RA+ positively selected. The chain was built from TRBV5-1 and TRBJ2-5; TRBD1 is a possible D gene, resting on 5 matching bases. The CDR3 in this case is CASSLALSQGSAETQYF. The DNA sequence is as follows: TGCGCCAGCAGCTTGGCCTTATCCCAGGGTAGTGCAGAGACCCAGTACTTC.